This is a list of T cell receptor beta chains from one sample in a study of T cells in Graves' hyperthyroidism and ophthalmopathy. A single record per CDR3 protein comes from TCRdb applying MiXCR to the multiplex PCR reads. The sample lists about 640,000 distinct CDR3 sequences, roughly 14% occurring once. Sequenced: blood. All receptors come from a woman aged 45-59 years with Graves' ophthalmopathy. Both conserved end residues are part of each CDR3. A D gene is named only where the DNA matches it firmly. Size tells how often a clone was seen (once, few, many) or the class of an expanded clone, and some rows leave it out.

j_call v_call clone_size cdr3_length d_call cdr3_aa cdr3_nt
TRBJ2-7 TRBV19 . 15 TRBD1 CASSSGGRSSYEQYF TGTGCCAGTAGTTCAGGGGGCCGGAGCTCCTACGAGCAGTACTTC
TRBJ2-1 TRBV20-1 . 15 TRBD2 CSARETSGSRNEQFF TGCAGTGCTAGAGAGACTAGCGGGAGTCGGAATGAGCAGTTCTTC
TRBJ2-2 TRBV7-2 many 15 TRBD2 CASSLGGPGSGELFF TGTGCCAGCAGCCTGGGAGGGCCGGGTAGCGGGGAGCTGTTTTTT
TRBJ2-2 TRBV11-2 many 16 . CASSPHRARYTGELFF TGTGCCAGCAGTCCACATCGAGCGCGCTACACCGGGGAGCTGTTTTTT
TRBJ1-6 TRBV19 . 14 . CASSIPGGGSPLHF TGTGCCAGTAGTATACCTGGGGGCGGATCACCCCTCCACTTT
TRBJ2-1 TRBV2 many 14 . CASKGSFGDNEQFF TGTGCCAGCAAGGGGAGTTTCGGCGACAATGAGCAGTTCTTC
TRBJ2-2 TRBV6-5 few 16 . CASSYGETINTGELFF TGTGCCAGCAGTTACGGAGAGACTATAAACACCGGGGAGCTGTTTTTT
TRBJ2-5 TRBV11-2 many 17 . CASSLGGRGGMRETQYF TGTGCCAGCAGCTTAGGGGGCCGGGGCGGGATGCGAGAGACCCAGTACTTC
TRBJ2-3 TRBV27 . 17 TRBD2 CASSLYSLAGGTDTQYF TGTGCCAGCAGTTTATACTCTCTAGCGGGAGGCACAGATACGCAGTATTTT
TRBJ1-3 TRBV3-1 few 18 . CASSQGPSRPISGNTIYF TGTGCCAGCAGCCAAGGCCCCAGCAGACCAATCTCTGGAAACACCATATATTTT
TRBJ2-7 TRBV28 many 15 . CASSSAGTGLYEQYF TGTGCCAGCAGTTCTGCTGGGACTGGACTTTACGAGCAGTACTTC
TRBJ2-3 TRBV19 few 16 . CASSPGTHSSTDTQYF TGTGCCAGTAGCCCCGGGACTCATTCTAGCACAGATACGCAGTATTTT
TRBJ2-1 TRBV7-8 many 16 . CASSLSALPVYNEQFF TGTGCCAGCAGCTTGTCAGCTCTACCGGTCTACAATGAGCAGTTCTTC
TRBJ1-2 TRBV30 many 14 TRBD1 CAWSVPGQGAGYTF TGTGCCTGGAGTGTACCGGGACAGGGGGCTGGCTACACCTTC
TRBJ1-5 TRBV28 many 14 . CASSLVAGWQPQHF TGTGCCAGCAGTTTGGTGGCAGGATGGCAGCCCCAGCATTTT
TRBJ2-1 TRBV29-1 many 15 . CSVEGSAGSYNEQFF TGCAGCGTTGAAGGTTCGGCGGGATCCTACAATGAGCAGTTCTTC
TRBJ1-3 TRBV11-2 few 14 . CASSVFRSGNTIYF TGTGCCAGCAGTGTTTTCCGCTCTGGAAACACCATATATTTT
TRBJ2-1 TRBV20-1 . 17 TRBD2 CSAGGASGSRVISEQFF TGCAGTGCTGGTGGGGCTAGCGGGAGCAGGGTTATTAGTGAGCAGTTCTTC
TRBJ2-3 TRBV11-3 many 17 TRBD2 CASSFATSGGPTDTQYF TGTGCCAGCAGCTTTGCGACTAGCGGGGGCCCCACAGATACGCAGTATTTT
TRBJ2-7 TRBV7-9 many 11 . CASSTQYEQYF TGTGCCAGCAGCACTCAGTACGAGCAGTACTTC
TRBJ1-1 TRBV18 few 16 . CASSPEVRLANTEAFF TGTGCCAGCTCACCAGAAGTCAGGCTAGCGAACACTGAAGCTTTCTTT
TRBJ1-2 TRBV3-1 many 13 . CASSHVSPYGYTF TGTGCCAGCAGCCACGTCAGTCCCTATGGCTACACCTTC
TRBJ2-1 TRBV5-6 many 12 . CASSLKGWGQFF TGTGCCAGCAGCTTGAAGGGATGGGGGCAGTTCTTC
TRBJ1-2 TRBV11-3 many 13 . CASSLDREGGYTF TGTGCCAGCAGCTTAGATCGTGAAGGCGGCTACACCTTC
TRBJ1-4 TRBV6-2/TRBV6-3 . 14 . CASSWRDVDEKLFF TGTGCCAGCAGTTGGAGGGACGTTGATGAAAAACTGTTTTTT
TRBJ2-1 TRBV2 many 15 . CASGGGPSSYNEQFF TGTGCCAGCGGGGGCGGACCGAGCTCCTACAATGAGCAGTTCTTC
TRBJ1-1 TRBV7-9 few 15 . CASSLGTGFEGEAFF TGTGCCAGCAGCTTGGGTACGGGGTTCGAGGGTGAAGCTTTCTTT
TRBJ1-6 TRBV4-3 few 16 . CASSREFGGGDSPLHF TGCGCCAGCAGCCGAGAGTTTGGGGGTGGTGATTCACCCCTCCACTTT
TRBJ2-1 TRBV7-8 many 15 TRBD2 CASSPTSGFYNEQFF TGTGCCAGCAGCCCGACTAGCGGGTTCTACAATGAGCAGTTCTTC
TRBJ1-1 TRBV2 many 13 . CASSVQGHNEAFF TGTGCCAGCAGTGTGCAGGGACACAATGAAGCTTTCTTT
TRBJ1-5 TRBV28 . 12 . CASSLNLEPQHF TGTGCCAGCAGTTTAAATTTGGAGCCCCAGCATTTT
TRBJ2-1 TRBV7-9 many 16 . CASSANSGSSYNEQFF TGTGCCAGCAGCGCCAATAGCGGCAGCTCCTACAATGAGCAGTTCTTC
TRBJ2-7 TRBV5-1 many 14 . CASSLDSAQYEQYF TGCGCCAGCAGCTTGGACAGCGCCCAATACGAGCAGTACTTC
TRBJ2-1 TRBV7-2 many 16 . CASSLARGRSYNEQFF TGTGCCAGCAGCTTAGCGCGGGGTCGCTCCTACAATGAGCAGTTCTTC
TRBJ1-1 TRBV14 few 12 . CASSQAGLEAFF TGTGCCAGCAGCCAAGCCGGGCTAGAAGCTTTCTTT
TRBJ2-1 TRBV19 few 15 TRBD2 CASSIGFRGENEQFF TGTGCCAGTAGTATAGGTTTTCGGGGGGAAAATGAGCAGTTCTTC
TRBJ2-1 TRBV7-3 many 15 . CASSPELASYNEQFF TGTGCCAGCAGCCCAGAACTAGCATCCTACAATGAGCAGTTCTTC
TRBJ2-7 TRBV7-6 many 14 . CASSLTGNSYEQYF TGTGCCAGCAGCTTAACGGGAAACTCCTACGAGCAGTACTTC
TRBJ1-6 TRBV7-8 many 17 . CASSQNRNRGDNSPLHF TGTGCCAGCAGCCAGAACCGGAACCGGGGAGATAATTCACCCCTCCACTTT
TRBJ1-3 TRBV4-1 once 18 . CASSQEGPAARSGNTIYF TGCGCCAGCAGCCAAGAAGGCCCTGCGGCCAGATCTGGAAACACCATATATTTT